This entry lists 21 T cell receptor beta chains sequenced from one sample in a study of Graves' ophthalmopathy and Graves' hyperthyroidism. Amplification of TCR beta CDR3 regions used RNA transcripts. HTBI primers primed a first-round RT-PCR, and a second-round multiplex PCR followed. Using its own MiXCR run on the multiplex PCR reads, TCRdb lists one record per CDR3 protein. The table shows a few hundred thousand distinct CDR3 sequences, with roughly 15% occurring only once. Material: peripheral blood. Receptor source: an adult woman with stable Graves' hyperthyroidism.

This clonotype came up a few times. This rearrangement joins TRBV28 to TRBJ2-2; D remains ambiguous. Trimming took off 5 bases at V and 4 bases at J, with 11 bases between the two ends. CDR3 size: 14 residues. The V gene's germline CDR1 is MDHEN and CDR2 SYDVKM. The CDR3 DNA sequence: TGTGCCAGCAGTCCCGACCGACCCACCGGGGAGCTGTTTTTT. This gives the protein CASSPDRPTGELFF. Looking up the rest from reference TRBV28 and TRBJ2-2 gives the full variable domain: DVKVTQSSRYLVKRTGEKVFLECVQDMDHENMFWYRQDPGLGLRLIYFSYDVKMKEKGDIPEGYSVSREKKERFSLILESASTNQTSMYLCASSPDRPTGELFFGEGSRLTVL.

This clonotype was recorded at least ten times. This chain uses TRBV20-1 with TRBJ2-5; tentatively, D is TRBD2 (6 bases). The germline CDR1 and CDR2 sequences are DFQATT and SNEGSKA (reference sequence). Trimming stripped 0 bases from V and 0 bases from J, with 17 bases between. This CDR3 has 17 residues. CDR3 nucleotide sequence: TGCAGTGCTAGAGATTACGTGGAGGGAGTGGACCAAGAGACCCAGTACTTC. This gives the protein CSARDYVEGVDQETQYF.

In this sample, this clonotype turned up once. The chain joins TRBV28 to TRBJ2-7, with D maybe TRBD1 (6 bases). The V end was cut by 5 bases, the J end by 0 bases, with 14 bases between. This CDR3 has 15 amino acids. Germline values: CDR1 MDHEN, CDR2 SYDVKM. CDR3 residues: CASSPPPDSSYEQYF. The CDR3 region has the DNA TGTGCCAGCAGTCCGCCACCGGACAGCTCCTACGAGCAGTACTTC.

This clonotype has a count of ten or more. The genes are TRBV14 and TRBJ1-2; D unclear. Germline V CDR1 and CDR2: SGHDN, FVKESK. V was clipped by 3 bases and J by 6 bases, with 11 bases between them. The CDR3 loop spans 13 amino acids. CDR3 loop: CASSQVRSDGYTF. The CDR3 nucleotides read TGTGCCAGCAGCCAGGTTAGATCCGATGGCTACACCTTC. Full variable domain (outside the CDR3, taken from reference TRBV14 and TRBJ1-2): EAGVTQFPSHSVIEKGQTVTLRCDPISGHDNLYWYRRVMGKEIKFLLHFVKESKQDESGMPNNRFLAERTGGTYSTLKVQPAELEDSGVYFCASSQVRSDGYTFGSGTRLTVV.

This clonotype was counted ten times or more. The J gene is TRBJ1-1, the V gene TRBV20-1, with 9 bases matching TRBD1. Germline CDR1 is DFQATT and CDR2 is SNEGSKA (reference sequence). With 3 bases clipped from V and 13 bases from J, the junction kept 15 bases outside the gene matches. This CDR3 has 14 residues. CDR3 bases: TGCAGTGCTAGGGAACTGGGACAGGGCTCAGGGGTTTTCTTT. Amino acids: CSARELGQGSGVFF.

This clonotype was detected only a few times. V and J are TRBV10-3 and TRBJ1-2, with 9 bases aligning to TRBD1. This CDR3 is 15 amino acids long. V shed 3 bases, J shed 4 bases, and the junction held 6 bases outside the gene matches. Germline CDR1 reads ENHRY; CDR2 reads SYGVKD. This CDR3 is CAISDHRGRGYGYTF. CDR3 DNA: TGTGCCATCAGTGACCACAGGGGGCGCGGCTATGGCTACACCTTC.

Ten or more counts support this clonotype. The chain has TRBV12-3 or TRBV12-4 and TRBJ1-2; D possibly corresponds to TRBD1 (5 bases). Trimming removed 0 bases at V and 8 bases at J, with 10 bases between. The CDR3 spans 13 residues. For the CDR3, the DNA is TGTGCCAGCAGTTTAGCTGCAGGGAGCGGCTACACCTTC. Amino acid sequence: CASSLAAGSGYTF.

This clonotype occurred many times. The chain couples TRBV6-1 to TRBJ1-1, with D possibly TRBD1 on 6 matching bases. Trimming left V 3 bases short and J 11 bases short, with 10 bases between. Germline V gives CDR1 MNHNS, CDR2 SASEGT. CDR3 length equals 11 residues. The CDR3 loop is CASSDRGTAFF. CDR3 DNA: TGTGCCAGCAGTGACAGGGGTACGGCTTTCTTT.

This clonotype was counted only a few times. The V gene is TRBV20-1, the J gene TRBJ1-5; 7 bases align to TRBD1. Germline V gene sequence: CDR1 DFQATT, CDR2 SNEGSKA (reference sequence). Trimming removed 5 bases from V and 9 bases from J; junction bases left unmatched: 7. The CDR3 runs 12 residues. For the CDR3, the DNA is TGCAGTGCTGCGACAGGGACCGGGCCCCAGCATTTT. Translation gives CSAATGTGPQHF.

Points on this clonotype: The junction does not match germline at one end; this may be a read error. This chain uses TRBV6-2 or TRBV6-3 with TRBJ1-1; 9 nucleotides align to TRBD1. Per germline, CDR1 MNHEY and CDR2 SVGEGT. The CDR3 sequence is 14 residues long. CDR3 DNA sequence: TGTGCCAGCAGCCGGACAGGGGAGAACACTGAAGCATTCTTT. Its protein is CASSRTGENTEAFF.

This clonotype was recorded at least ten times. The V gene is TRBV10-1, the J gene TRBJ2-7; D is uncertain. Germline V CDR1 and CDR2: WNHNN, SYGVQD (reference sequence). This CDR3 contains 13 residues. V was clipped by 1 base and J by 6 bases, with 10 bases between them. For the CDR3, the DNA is TGCGCCAGCAGTGAGTGGTTGGTGGGCGAGCAGTACTTC. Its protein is CASSEWLVGEQYF.

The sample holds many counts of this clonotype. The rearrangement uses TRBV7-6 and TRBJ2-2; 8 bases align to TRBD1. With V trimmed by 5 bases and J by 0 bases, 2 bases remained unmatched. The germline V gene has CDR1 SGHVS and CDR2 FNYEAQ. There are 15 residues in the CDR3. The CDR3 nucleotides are TGTGCCAGCAGCGTACAGGGGGCGAACACCGGGGAGCTGTTTTTT. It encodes CASSVQGANTGELFF.

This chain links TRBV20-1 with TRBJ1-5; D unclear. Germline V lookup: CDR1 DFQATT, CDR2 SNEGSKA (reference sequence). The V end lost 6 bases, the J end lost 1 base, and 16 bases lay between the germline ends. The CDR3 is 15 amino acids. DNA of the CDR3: TGCAGTGCCCCCGCCGCCCCAAGGAGCAATCAGCCCCAGCATTTT. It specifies CSAPAAPRSNQPQHF.

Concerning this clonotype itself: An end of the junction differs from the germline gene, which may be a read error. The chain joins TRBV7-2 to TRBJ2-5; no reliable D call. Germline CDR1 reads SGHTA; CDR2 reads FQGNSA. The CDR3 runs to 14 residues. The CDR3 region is CASSLVHAQETKYF. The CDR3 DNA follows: TGTGCCAGCAGCTTAGTACACGCGCAAGAGACCAAGTACTTC. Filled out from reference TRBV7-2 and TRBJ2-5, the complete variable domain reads GAGVSQSPSNKVTEKGKDVELRCDPISGHTALYWYRQSLGQGLEFLIYFQGNSAPDKSGLPSDRFSAERTGGSVSTLTIQRTQQEDSAVYLCASSLVHAQETKYFGPGTRLLVL.

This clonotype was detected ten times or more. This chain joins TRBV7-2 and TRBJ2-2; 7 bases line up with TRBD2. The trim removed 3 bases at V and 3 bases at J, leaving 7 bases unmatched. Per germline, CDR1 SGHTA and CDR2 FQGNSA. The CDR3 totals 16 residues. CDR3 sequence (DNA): TGTGCCAGCAGCTTGCGCGTGGGAGGGCACACCGGGGAGCTGTTTTTT. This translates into CASSLRVGGHTGELFF.

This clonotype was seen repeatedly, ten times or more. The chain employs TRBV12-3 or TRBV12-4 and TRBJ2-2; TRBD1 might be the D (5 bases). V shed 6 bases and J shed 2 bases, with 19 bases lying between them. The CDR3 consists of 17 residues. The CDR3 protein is CASSEPARTTNTGELFF. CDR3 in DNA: TGTGCCAGCAGCGAACCCGCTCGGACAACAAACACCGGGGAGCTGTTTTTT.

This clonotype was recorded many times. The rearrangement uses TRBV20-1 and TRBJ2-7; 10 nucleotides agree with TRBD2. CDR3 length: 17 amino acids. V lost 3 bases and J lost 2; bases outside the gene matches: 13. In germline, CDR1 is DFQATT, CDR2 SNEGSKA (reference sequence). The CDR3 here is CSARGARKREGPYEQYF. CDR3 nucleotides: TGCAGTGCTAGGGGGGCGAGAAAGCGGGAGGGCCCCTACGAGCAGTACTTC.

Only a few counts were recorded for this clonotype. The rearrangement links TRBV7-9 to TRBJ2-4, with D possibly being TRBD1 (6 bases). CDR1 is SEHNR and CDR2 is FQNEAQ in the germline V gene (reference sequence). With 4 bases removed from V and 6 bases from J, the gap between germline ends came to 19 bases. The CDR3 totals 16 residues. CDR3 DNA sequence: TGTGCCAGCAGCTCCTCCCAGGGGTCTCGTTCAAACATTCAGTACTTC. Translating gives CASSSSQGSRSNIQYF.

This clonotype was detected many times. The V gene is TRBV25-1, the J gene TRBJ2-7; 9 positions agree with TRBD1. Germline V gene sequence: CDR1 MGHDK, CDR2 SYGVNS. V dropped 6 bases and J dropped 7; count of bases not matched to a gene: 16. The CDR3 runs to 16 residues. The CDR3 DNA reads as TGTGCCAGCAGGACGGAGATTGGGACAGGGCTGGGGGAGCAGTACTTC. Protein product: CASRTEIGTGLGEQYF.

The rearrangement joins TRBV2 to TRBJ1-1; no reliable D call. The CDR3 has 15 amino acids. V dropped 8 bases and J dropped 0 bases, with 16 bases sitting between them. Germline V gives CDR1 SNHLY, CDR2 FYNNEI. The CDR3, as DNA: TGTGCCAGCGACAAGATTGAGGCGATGAACACTGAAGCTTTCTTT. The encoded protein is CASDKIEAMNTEAFF.

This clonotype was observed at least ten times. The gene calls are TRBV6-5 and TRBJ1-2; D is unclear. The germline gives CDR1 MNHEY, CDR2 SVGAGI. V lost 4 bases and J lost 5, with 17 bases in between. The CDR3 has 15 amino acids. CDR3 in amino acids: CASSSPLSSGYGYTF. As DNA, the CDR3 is TGTGCCAGCAGTTCCCCTTTGAGCAGTGGATATGGCTACACCTTC.